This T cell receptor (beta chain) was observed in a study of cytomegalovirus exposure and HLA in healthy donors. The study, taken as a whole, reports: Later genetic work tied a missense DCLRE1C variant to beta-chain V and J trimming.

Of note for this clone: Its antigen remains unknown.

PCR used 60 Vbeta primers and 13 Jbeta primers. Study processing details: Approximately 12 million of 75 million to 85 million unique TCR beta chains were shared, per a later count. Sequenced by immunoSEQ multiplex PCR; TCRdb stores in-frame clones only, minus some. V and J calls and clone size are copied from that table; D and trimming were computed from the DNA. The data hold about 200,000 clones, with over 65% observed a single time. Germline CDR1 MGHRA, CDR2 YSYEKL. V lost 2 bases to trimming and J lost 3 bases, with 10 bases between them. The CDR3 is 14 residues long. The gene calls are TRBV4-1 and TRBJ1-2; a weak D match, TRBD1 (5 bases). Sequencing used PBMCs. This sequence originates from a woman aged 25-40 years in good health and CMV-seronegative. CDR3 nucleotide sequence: TGCGCCAGCAGCCAAACCGCGGGGCACTATGGCTACACCTTC. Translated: CASSQTAGHYGYTF.